These 19 T cell receptor beta chains were all obtained from the same sample, sequenced in a study of identical twins. TCRdb reprocessed the 5' RACE reads via MiXCR and lists one record per CDR3 protein. The sample includes 450,000 to 650,000 distinct CDR3 sequences, over 12% seen only once; the top ten take nearly 0.45%. This sample was shared with a second study, whose subject was yellow fever vaccine responses in identical twins.

Material: CD4+ T cells sorted from blood. The receptors were gathered from a woman aged 18-29 years in good health.

Many counts were recorded for this clonotype. The chain has TRBV12-3 or TRBV12-4 and TRBJ1-1, with D uncertain. This CDR3 comprises 14 residues. Trimming stripped 7 bases from V and 5 bases from J, with 17 bases between. CDR3 bases: TGTGCCAGCACCCAAGGGAGGGTAGGGACTGAAGCTTTCTTT. Its protein is CASTQGRVGTEAFF.

This clonotype has just a few counts. The chain employs TRBV3-1 and TRBJ1-1, with D perhaps matching TRBD1 (5 bases). V was shortened by 3 bases and J by 1 base, with 12 bases between the two germline ends. The V gene's germline CDR1 is LGHDT and CDR2 YNNKEL (reference sequence). The CDR3 is 15 amino acids. As DNA, the CDR3 is TGTGCCAGCAGCCAGACGAGGGGATCGAACACTGAAGCTTTCTTT. This sequence encodes CASSQTRGSNTEAFF. Full variable domain (outside the CDR3, taken from reference TRBV3-1 and TRBJ1-1): DTAVSQTPKYLVTQMGNDKSIKCEQNLGHDTMYWYKQDSKKFLKIMFSYNNKELIINETVPNRFSPKSPDKAHLNLHINSLELGDSAVYFCASSQTRGSNTEAFFGQGTRLTVV.

This clonotype was detected only a few times. The rearrangement joins TRBV12-3 or TRBV12-4 to TRBJ2-2; possible D gene TRBD2, 5 bases. Trimming cost V 3 bases and J 3 bases, with 14 bases left between them. This CDR3 has 16 amino acids. CDR3 amino acids: CASSFKGAAYTGELFF. As DNA, the CDR3 is TGTGCCAGCAGTTTTAAAGGAGCGGCTTACACCGGGGAGCTGTTTTTT.

The V and J genes are TRBV12-3 or TRBV12-4 and TRBJ2-1; 9 positions agree with TRBD2. J gave up 9 bases and V 5 bases, and 8 bases lay outside the gene matches. CDR3 size: 14 residues. The chain's CDR3 is CASSPVAGVGEQFF. The CDR3 region has the DNA TGTGCCAGCAGTCCTGTAGCGGGGGTGGGTGAGCAGTTCTTC.

This clonotype was found a few times. The V and J genes are TRBV20-1 and TRBJ2-7; a possible D gene is TRBD1 (5 bases). Per the germline V gene, CDR1 is DFQATT and CDR2 is SNEGSKA (reference sequence). The CDR3 has 15 amino acids. Trimming shortened V by 0 bases and J by 3 bases, and 15 bases separated the two germline ends. In DNA, the CDR3 is TGCAGTGCTAGAGATACGTATAGGGGAATCTACGAGCAGTACTTC. It encodes CSARDTYRGIYEQYF.

The genes are TRBV12-3 or TRBV12-4 and TRBJ1-4; D perhaps matches TRBD1 (6 bases). The germline V and J ends were trimmed by 5 bases and 6 bases, with 13 bases remaining between them. The CDR3 has 14 amino acids. The CDR3, as DNA: TGTGCCAGCAGTCCGCGAGGGGGGCATGAAAAACTGTTTTTT. The encoded protein is CASSPRGGHEKLFF.

This chain joins TRBV19 and TRBJ1-5, with D unclear. Germline V gene data show CDR1 as LNHDA and CDR2 as SQIVND (reference sequence). V dropped 7 bases and J dropped 0 bases, with 10 bases sitting between them. The CDR3 loop spans 14 amino acids. CDR3 sequence: CASNDQYSNQPQHF. The CDR3 region has the DNA TGTGCCAGTAACGATCAATATAGCAATCAGCCCCAGCATTTT.

This chain joins TRBV7-9 and TRBJ2-7, with a possible D match to TRBD2 (5 bases). The V and J ends lost 3 bases and 5 bases respectively, with 14 bases between them. This CDR3 has 14 amino acids. Germline V gene data show CDR1 as SEHNR and CDR2 as FQNEAQ (reference sequence). The CDR3 spells CASSLNRAGDEQYV. CDR3 nucleotide sequence: TGTGCCAGCAGCTTGAACCGGGCCGGGGACGAGCAGTACGTC.

The chain couples TRBV20-1 to TRBJ2-5; the D gene is possibly TRBD2 (5 bases). This CDR3 has 14 residues. Germline-derived CDR1 and CDR2 are DFQATT and SNEGSKA (reference sequence). V lost 4 bases, J lost 2 bases, and 14 bases lay in between. CDR3 nucleotides: TGCAGTGCTACCTCCGGGGTTGGTCAAGAGACCCAGTACTTC. Protein sequence: CSATSGVGQETQYF.

This clonotype has a handful of counts. The chain is built from TRBV28 and TRBJ1-4; D remains ambiguous. The germline V and J ends were trimmed by 3 bases and 8 bases, with 13 bases remaining between them. CDR1 MDHEN and CDR2 SYDVKM come from the germline V gene. The CDR3 is made up of 14 amino acids. The CDR3 reads CASSFYPTLEKLFF. In nucleotides, the CDR3 is TGTGCCAGCAGTTTTTACCCGACGTTAGAAAAACTGTTTTTT. The whole variable domain, filled in from reference TRBV28 and TRBJ1-4, reads DVKVTQSSRYLVKRTGEKVFLECVQDMDHENMFWYRQDPGLGLRLIYFSYDVKMKEKGDIPEGYSVSREKKERFSLILESASTNQTSMYLCASSFYPTLEKLFFGSGTQLSVL.

This chain connects TRBV6-1 to TRBJ1-2; D perhaps matches TRBD1 (6 bases). This CDR3 contains 16 residues. V was cut by 0 bases and J by 4 bases, with 15 bases left in between. Germline values: CDR1 MNHNS, CDR2 SASEGT. DNA for the CDR3: TGTGCCAGCAGTGAAGCTTTGGACAGAAGGACCTATGGCTACACCTTC. This codes for CASSEALDRRTYGYTF.

The V call is TRBV20-1, the J call TRBJ2-1; TRBD2 might be the D (5 bases). The CDR3 is made up of 11 amino acids. Germline-derived CDR1 and CDR2 are DFQATT and SNEGSKA (reference sequence). Trimming took 3 bases from V and 10 from J, leaving 10 bases between them. The CDR3 DNA sequence: TGCAGTGCTAGCGTACGAGGGGAGCAGTTCTTC. Encoded protein: CSASVRGEQFF.

This clonotype occurred a few times. The J gene is TRBJ2-3, the V gene TRBV9; D tentatively fits TRBD1 or TRBD2 (5 bases each). The V gene's germline CDR1 is SGDLS and CDR2 YYNGEE. Trimming pared 0 bases from V and 5 bases from J, leaving 10 bases between. CDR3 length equals 14 residues. CDR3 in amino acids: CASSVGGAGDTQYF. The CDR3 DNA reads TGTGCCAGCAGCGTAGGAGGGGCTGGAGATACGCAGTATTTT. Based on the CDR3 plus reference TRBV9 and TRBJ2-3, the full variable domain is DSGVTQTPKHLITATGQRVTLRCSPRSGDLSVYWYQQSLDQGLQFLIQYYNGEERAKGNILERFSAQQFPDLHSELNLSSLELGDSALYFCASSVGGAGDTQYFGPGTRLTVL.

The chain recombines TRBV6-1 with TRBJ2-3; no firm D call. This CDR3 contains 11 residues. Germline loops: CDR1 MNHNS, CDR2 SASEGT. V lost 7 bases to trimming and J lost 6 bases, with 8 bases between them. CDR3 DNA: TGTGCCAGCACGTCCTCGGATACGCAGTATTTT. Protein sequence: CASTSSDTQYF.

The CDR3 DNA sequence: TGTGCCAGCAGCCAAGGCAGGGGGCGGATCAGAGAGACCCAGTACTTC. Its translation: CASSQGRGRIRETQYF. This chain links TRBV3-1 with TRBJ2-5; TRBD1 agrees at 8 bases. The junction had 8 bases not matched to a gene; V was cut back by 1 base and J by 4 bases. Germline V CDR1 and CDR2: LGHDT, YNNKEL (reference sequence). The CDR3 has 16 amino acids.

In its sample, this clonotype was seen a few times. The gene calls are TRBV7-9 and TRBJ1-4; 7 bases match TRBD1. The germline gives CDR1 SEHNR, CDR2 FQNEAQ (reference sequence). V lost 6 bases and J lost 4; bases outside the gene matches: 8. The CDR3 runs 15 residues. DNA of the CDR3: TGTGCCAGCAGGGAGACAGGGTTCAATAATGAAAAACTGTTTTTT. Its translation: CASRETGFNNEKLFF.

This clonotype was detected only a few times. The chain couples TRBV20-1 to TRBJ2-3; 13 bases are a match to TRBD2. Per germline, CDR1 DFQATT and CDR2 SNEGSKA (reference sequence). The CDR3 spans 16 residues. V gave up 6 bases and J gave up 4 bases; unmatched junction bases: 10. Here the CDR3 DNA reads TGCAGTGCCCCCACCTTTGGACTAGCGGGAGCAGATACGCAGTATTTT. It translates to CSAPTFGLAGADTQYF.

This clonotype was detected only a few times. This chain connects TRBV12-3 or TRBV12-4 to TRBJ2-7, with a weak D call TRBD1 (5 bases). V was shortened by 2 bases and J by 2 bases, with 10 bases between the two germline ends. The CDR3 runs to 14 residues. Written as DNA, the CDR3 is TGTGCCAGCAGTTTATTCCAGGGCGCCTACGAGCAGTACTTC. Its protein product is CASSLFQGAYEQYF.

The sample holds a few counts of this clonotype. The chain couples TRBV3-1 to TRBJ2-6, with D unresolved. This CDR3 region has 15 residues. The ends were cut back, 1 base at V and 6 bases at J, with 10 bases in the middle. The germline CDR1 and CDR2 sequences are LGHDT and YNNKEL (reference sequence). The CDR3 nucleotides are TGTGCCAGCAGCCAAGGGCCAGGAAAGGCCAACGTCCTGACTTTC. It codes for CASSQGPGKANVLTF.